This T cell receptor (beta chain) stems from a study of memory CD4+ T cells and cytomegalovirus serostatus. Single viable CD3+CD4+CD8-CD45RO+ cells were sorted as the memory CD4+ T cells. V gave up 2 bases and J gave up 6 bases; unmatched junction bases: 5. CDR3 size: 15 residues. The germline V gene encodes CDR1 MNHNY and CDR2 SVGAGI (reference sequence). Method: immunoSEQ multiplex PCR; TCRdb's copy keeps in-frame clones and lacks some. Of about 61,000 clones in the sample, more than 75% were seen once. This receptor was obtained from an adult in good health and CMV-seronegative. The specimen sequenced was memory CD4+ T cells from blood. The chain is built from TRBV6-6 and TRBJ1-5, with 9 bases matching TRBD1. The CDR3 DNA reads TGTGCCAGCAGTTACGGGACAGGGCGCTCTCAGCCCCAGCATTTT. Its protein product is CASSYGTGRSQPQHF.